This T cell receptor beta chain was observed in a study of Ad26.COV2.S vaccination and SARS-CoV-2 variants. Study at large: Each vaccinee took Ad26.COV2.S intramuscularly, once or twice 56 days apart.

Overall study results and limits: Once vaccination had occurred, spike-specific CD8+ and CD4+ T cell responses reportedly showed substantial breadth.

As for this clone: Its specificity is not known.

Treatment in this sample: approximately 18 received Ad26.COV2.S at low or high dose, single or two shots; roughly 5 received placebo; per-sample allocation not given. On day 63 after the first injection, vaccine and placebo recipients gave samples. The data were produced by immunoSEQ multiplex PCR, yet TCRdb's version contains in-frame clones alone and is incomplete. The table records a few hundred thousand clones, roughly 90% of them present only once. The junction had 7 bases not matched to a gene; V was cut back by 5 bases and J by 2 bases. This CDR3 has 15 residues. Germline CDR1 and CDR2: SGHTA and FQGNSA.

The sequence came from a person between 18 and 65 years old who received the Ad26.COV2.S COVID-19 vaccine or a placebo. The sample in question was peripheral blood, obtained in a trial of Ad26.COV2.S vaccine versus placebo. The gene calls are TRBV7-2 and TRBJ1-2, with 8 bases that match TRBD1. The CDR3 nucleotides are TGTGCCAGCAGCCCTTGGACAGGGCCCAACTATGGCTACACCTTC. Translation: CASSPWTGPNYGYTF.